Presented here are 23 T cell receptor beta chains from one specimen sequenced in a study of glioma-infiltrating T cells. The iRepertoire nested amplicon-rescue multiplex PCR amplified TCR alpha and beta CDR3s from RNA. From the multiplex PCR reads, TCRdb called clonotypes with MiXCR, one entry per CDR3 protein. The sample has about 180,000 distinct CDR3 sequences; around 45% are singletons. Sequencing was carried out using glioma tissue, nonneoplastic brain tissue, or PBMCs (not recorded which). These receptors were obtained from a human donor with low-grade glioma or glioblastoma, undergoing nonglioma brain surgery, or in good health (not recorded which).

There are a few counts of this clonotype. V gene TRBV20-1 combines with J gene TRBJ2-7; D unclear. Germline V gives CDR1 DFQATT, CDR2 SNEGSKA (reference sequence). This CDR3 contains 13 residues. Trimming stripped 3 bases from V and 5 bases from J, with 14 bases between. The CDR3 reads CSARGAFPNEQYF. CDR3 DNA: TGCAGTGCTAGGGGCGCGTTCCCCAACGAGCAGTACTTC.

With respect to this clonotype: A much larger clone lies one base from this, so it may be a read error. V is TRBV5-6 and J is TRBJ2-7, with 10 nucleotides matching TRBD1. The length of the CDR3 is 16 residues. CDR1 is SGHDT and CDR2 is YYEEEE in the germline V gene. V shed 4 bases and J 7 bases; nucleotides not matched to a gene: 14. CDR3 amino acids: CASSGGTGVDYNEQYF. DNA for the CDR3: TGTGCCAGCAGCGGTGGGACAGGGGTGGACTACAATGAGCAGTACTTC. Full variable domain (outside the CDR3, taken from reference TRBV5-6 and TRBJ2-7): DAGVTQSPTHLIKTRGQQVTLRCSPKSGHDTVSWYQQALGQGPQFIFQYYEEEERQRGNFPDRFSGHQFPNYSSELNVNALLLGDSALYLCASSGGTGVDYNEQYFGPGTRLTVT.

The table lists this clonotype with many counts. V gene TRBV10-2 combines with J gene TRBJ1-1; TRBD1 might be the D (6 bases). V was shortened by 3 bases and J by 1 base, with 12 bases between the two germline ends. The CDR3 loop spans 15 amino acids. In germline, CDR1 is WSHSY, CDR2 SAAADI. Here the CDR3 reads CASSDGQRGNTEAFF. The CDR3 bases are TGCGCCAGCAGTGATGGACAGAGGGGGAACACTGAAGCTTTCTTT.

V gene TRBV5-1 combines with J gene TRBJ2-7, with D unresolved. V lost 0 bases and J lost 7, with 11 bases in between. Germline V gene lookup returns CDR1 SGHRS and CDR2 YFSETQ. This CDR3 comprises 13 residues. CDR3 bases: TGCGCCAGCAGCTTGGGGGCGGCTAGAGAGCAGTACTTC. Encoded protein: CASSLGAAREQYF.

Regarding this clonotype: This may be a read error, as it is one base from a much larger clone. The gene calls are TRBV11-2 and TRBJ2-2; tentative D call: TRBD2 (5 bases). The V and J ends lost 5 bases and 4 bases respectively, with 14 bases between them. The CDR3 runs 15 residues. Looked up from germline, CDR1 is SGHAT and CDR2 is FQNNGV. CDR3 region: CASSTRLSSTGELFF. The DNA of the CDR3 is TGTGCCAGCAGCACAAGACTATCTTCCACCGGGGAGCTGTTTTTT.

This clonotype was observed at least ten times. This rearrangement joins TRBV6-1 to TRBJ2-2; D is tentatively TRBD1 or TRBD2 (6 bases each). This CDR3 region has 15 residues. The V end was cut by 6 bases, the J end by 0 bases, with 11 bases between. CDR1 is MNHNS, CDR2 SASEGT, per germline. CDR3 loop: CASREGGANTGELFF. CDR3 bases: TGTGCCAGCAGGGAGGGGGGCGCGAACACCGGGGAGCTGTTTTTT.

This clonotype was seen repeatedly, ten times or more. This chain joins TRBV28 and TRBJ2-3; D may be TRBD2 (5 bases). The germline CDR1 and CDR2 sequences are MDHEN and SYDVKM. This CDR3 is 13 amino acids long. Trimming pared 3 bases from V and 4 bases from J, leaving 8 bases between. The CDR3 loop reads CASSFAGPDTQYF. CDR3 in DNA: TGTGCCAGCAGTTTCGCGGGCCCAGATACGCAGTATTTT.

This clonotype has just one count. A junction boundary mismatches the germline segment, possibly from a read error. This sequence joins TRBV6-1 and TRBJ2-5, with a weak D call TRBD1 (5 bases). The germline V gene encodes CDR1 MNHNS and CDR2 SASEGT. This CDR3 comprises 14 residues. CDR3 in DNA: TGTGCCAGCAGCGAAGAAAGGGGCTACGAGACCCAGTACTTC. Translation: CASSEERGYETQYF.

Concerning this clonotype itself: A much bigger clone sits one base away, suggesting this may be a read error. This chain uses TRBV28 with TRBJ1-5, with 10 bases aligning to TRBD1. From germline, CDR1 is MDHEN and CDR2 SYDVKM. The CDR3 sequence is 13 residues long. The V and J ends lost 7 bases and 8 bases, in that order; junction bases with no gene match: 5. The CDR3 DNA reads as TGTGCCAGCATCGGGACAGGGGATAAGCCCCAGCATTTT. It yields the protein CASIGTGDKPQHF.

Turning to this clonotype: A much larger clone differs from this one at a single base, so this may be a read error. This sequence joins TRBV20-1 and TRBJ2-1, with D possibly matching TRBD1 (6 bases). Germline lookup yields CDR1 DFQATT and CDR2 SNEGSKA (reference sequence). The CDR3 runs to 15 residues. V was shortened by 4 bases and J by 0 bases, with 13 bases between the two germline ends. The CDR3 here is CSAKVSGVSYNEQFF. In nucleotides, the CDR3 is TGCAGTGCTAAAGTATCAGGGGTCTCCTACAATGAGCAGTTCTTC.

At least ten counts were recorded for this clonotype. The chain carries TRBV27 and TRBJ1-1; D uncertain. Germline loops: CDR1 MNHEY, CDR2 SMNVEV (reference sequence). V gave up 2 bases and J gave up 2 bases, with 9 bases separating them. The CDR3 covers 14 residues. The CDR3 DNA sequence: TGTGCCAGCAGTTTACAACATTTAAACACTGAAGCTTTCTTT. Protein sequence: CASSLQHLNTEAFF.

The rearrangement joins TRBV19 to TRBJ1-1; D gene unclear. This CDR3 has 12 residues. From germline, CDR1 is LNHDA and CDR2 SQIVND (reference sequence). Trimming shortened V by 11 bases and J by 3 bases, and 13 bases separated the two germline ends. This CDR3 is CASLDLYTEAFF. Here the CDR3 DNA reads TGTGCCTCATTGGACCTATACACTGAAGCTTTCTTT.

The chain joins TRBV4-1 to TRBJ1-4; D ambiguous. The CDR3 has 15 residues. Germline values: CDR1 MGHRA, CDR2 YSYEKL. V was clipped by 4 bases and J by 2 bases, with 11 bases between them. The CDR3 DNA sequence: TGCGCCAGCAGCCGAGAAAGGTCGACTAATGAAAAACTGTTTTTT. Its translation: CASSRERSTNEKLFF.

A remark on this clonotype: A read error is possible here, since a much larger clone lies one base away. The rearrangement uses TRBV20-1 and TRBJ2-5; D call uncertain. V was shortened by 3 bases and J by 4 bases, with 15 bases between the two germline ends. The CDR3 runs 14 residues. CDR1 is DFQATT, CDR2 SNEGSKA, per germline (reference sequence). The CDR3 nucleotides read TGCAGTGCTAGGGAGACCGACTGGCGAGAGACCCAGTACTTC. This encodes CSARETDWRETQYF.

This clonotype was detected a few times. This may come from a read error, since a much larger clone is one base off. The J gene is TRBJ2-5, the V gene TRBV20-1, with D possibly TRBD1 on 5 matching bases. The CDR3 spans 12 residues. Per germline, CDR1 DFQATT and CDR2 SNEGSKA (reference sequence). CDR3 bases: TGCAGTGCTAGCCGACAGTCCCAGACCAAGTACTTC. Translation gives CSASRQSQTKYF.

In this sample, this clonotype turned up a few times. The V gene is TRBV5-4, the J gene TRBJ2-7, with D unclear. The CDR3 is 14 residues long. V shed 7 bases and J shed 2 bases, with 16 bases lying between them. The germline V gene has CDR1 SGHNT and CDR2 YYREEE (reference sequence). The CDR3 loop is CASSITGYTYEQYF. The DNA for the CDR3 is TGTGCCAGCTCGATTACTGGCTATACCTACGAGCAGTACTTC. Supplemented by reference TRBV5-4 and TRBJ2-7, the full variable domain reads ETGVTQSPTHLIKTRGQQVTLRCSSQSGHNTVSWYQQALGQGPQFIFQYYREEENGRGNFPPRFSGLQFPNYSSELNVNALELDDSALYLCASSITGYTYEQYFGPGTRLTVT.

CDR3 sequence (DNA): TGTGCCAGTAGTATCTCCTATCTAGCGGGACGTTACAATGAGCAGTTCTTC. This sequence encodes CASSISYLAGRYNEQFF. V gene TRBV19 combines with J gene TRBJ2-1, with 9 bases that match TRBD2. From germline, CDR1 is LNHDA and CDR2 SQIVND (reference sequence). The CDR3 loop spans 17 amino acids. The V gene end was trimmed by 3 bases and the J gene end by 4 bases; junction bases not matched to a gene: 10.

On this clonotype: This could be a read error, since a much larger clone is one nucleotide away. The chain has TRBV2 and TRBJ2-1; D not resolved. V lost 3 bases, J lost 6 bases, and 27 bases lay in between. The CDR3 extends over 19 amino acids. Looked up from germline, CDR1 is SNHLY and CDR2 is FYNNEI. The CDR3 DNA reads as TGTGCCAGCAGTGATGGATACAAGACTCTACGTGATAGGGCCAATGAGCAGTTCTTC. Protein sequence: CASSDGYKTLRDRANEQFF.

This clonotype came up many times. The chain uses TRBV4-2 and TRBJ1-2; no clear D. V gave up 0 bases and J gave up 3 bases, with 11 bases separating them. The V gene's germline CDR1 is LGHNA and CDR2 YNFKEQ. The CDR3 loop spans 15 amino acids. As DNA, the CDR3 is TGTGCCAGCAGCCAAGACGGGTACGGGGACTATGGCTACACCTTC. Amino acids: CASSQDGYGDYGYTF.

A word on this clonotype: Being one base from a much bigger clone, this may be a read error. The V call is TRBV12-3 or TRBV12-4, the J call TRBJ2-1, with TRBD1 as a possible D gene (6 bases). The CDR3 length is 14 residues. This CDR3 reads CASSQARGTNGQFF. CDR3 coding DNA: TGTGCCAGCAGTCAGGCCAGGGGTACTAATGGGCAGTTCTTC.

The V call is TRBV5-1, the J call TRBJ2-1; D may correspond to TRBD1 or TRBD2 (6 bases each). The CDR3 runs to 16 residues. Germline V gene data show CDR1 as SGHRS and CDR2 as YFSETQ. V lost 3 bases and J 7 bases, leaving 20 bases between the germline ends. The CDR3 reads CASSYNKGGTGNEQFF. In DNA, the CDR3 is TGCGCCAGCAGCTACAACAAAGGGGGGACTGGAAATGAGCAGTTCTTC.

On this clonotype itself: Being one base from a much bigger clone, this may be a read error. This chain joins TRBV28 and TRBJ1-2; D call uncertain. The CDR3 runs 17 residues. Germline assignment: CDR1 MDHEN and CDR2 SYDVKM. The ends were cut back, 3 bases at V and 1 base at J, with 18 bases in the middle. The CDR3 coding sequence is TGTGCCAGCAGTTTCCCAAGTATCGGCATGATTAACTATGGCTACACCTTC. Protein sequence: CASSFPSIGMINYGYTF.

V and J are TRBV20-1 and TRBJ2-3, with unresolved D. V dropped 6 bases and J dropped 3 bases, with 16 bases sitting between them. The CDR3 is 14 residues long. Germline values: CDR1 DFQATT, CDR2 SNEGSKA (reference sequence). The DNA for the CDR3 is TGCAGTGCCGGCGACCGGTCTAGAACAGATACGCAGTATTTT. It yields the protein CSAGDRSRTDTQYF.